A selection of T cell receptor beta chains follows, all from one sample in a study of blood T cells in healthy people across ages. TCRdb re-called the 5' RACE reads through MiXCR, storing one row per CDR3 protein. The table shows over a million distinct CDR3 sequences, with around 59% occurring only once. Sequenced input: blood. The receptors stem from a man aged 18-30 years in good health. Both conserved end residues are part of each CDR3. Each record gives: D gene, clone size, V gene, J gene, CDR3 protein, CDR3 DNA. A D gene is named only where the DNA matches it firmly. Size values are once, few and many counts, or a class for expanded clones, and some rows have none.

d_gene: NA
abundance: NA
v_gene: TRBV20-1
j_gene: TRBJ2-5
CDR3aa: CSATRVGETQYF
CDR3nt: TGCAGTGCTACCAGGGTGGGAGAGACCCAGTACTTC

d_gene: NA
abundance: NA
v_gene: TRBV10-3
j_gene: TRBJ2-1
CDR3aa: CARRVVGVEEQFF
CDR3nt: TGTGCCAGAAGGGTTGTTGGGGTGGAGGAGCAGTTCTTC

d_gene: TRBD2
abundance: NA
v_gene: TRBV7-9
j_gene: TRBJ2-7
CDR3aa: CASRHSGTYEQYF
CDR3nt: TGTGCCAGCAGGCACAGCGGGACCTACGAGCAGTACTTC

d_gene: NA
abundance: NA
v_gene: TRBV7-9
j_gene: TRBJ2-3
CDR3aa: CASSPRRYTTDTQYF
CDR3nt: TGTGCCAGCAGCCCCCGGCGCTATACCACAGATACGCAGTATTTT

d_gene: NA
abundance: NA
v_gene: TRBV3-1
j_gene: TRBJ2-3
CDR3aa: CASSQEFADTQYF
CDR3nt: TGTGCCAGCAGCCAAGAATTCGCAGATACGCAGTATTTT

d_gene: NA
abundance: NA
v_gene: TRBV2
j_gene: TRBJ2-7
CDR3aa: CASSVARYYEQYF
CDR3nt: TGTGCCAGCAGTGTCGCCCGATACTACGAGCAGTACTTC

d_gene: NA
abundance: NA
v_gene: TRBV11-2
j_gene: TRBJ1-1
CDR3aa: CASSLRANQGVGAEAFF
CDR3nt: TGTGCCAGCAGCCTTAGGGCGAACCAGGGCGTTGGCGCTGAAGCTTTCTTT

d_gene: NA
abundance: few
v_gene: TRBV6-6
j_gene: TRBJ2-5
CDR3aa: CASSYSGIGGVETQYF
CDR3nt: TGTGCCAGCAGTTACTCGGGTATAGGGGGAGTGGAGACCCAGTACTTC

d_gene: NA
abundance: NA
v_gene: TRBV10-3
j_gene: TRBJ2-3
CDR3aa: CAIGVGDTQYF
CDR3nt: TGTGCCATCGGGGTTGGGGATACGCAGTATTTT

d_gene: TRBD1
abundance: few
v_gene: TRBV27
j_gene: TRBJ1-2
CDR3aa: CASIDRGDYTF
CDR3nt: TGTGCCAGCATCGACAGGGGGGACTATACCTTC

d_gene: TRBD1
abundance: NA
v_gene: TRBV6-6
j_gene: TRBJ2-1
CDR3aa: CASSRTGTGGGWNEQFF
CDR3nt: TGTGCCAGCAGTCGAACCGGGACAGGGGGCGGCTGGAATGAGCAGTTCTTC

d_gene: TRBD2
abundance: NA
v_gene: TRBV4-3
j_gene: TRBJ2-2
CDR3aa: CASSQRGGGSGELFF
CDR3nt: TGCGCCAGCAGCCAACGCGGGGGGGGTTCCGGGGAGCTGTTTTTT

d_gene: TRBD2
abundance: NA
v_gene: TRBV27
j_gene: TRBJ2-7
CDR3aa: CASRPGTSDRGQYF
CDR3nt: TGTGCCAGTAGACCCGGGACTAGCGACCGCGGGCAGTACTTC

d_gene: NA
abundance: NA
v_gene: TRBV10-3
j_gene: TRBJ2-2
CDR3aa: CAISPGVDTGELFF
CDR3nt: TGTGCCATCAGTCCGGGAGTCGACACCGGGGAGCTGTTTTTT

d_gene: NA
abundance: NA
v_gene: TRBV6-6
j_gene: TRBJ1-4
CDR3aa: CASSNPILQGINEKLFF
CDR3nt: TGTGCCAGCAGTAACCCTATACTACAGGGCATTAATGAAAAACTGTTTTTT

d_gene: NA
abundance: once
v_gene: TRBV12-3/TRBV12-4
j_gene: TRBJ1-4
CDR3aa: CASSFRADIYEKLFF
CDR3nt: TGTGCCAGCAGTTTTAGAGCAGACATATATGAAAAACTGTTTTTT